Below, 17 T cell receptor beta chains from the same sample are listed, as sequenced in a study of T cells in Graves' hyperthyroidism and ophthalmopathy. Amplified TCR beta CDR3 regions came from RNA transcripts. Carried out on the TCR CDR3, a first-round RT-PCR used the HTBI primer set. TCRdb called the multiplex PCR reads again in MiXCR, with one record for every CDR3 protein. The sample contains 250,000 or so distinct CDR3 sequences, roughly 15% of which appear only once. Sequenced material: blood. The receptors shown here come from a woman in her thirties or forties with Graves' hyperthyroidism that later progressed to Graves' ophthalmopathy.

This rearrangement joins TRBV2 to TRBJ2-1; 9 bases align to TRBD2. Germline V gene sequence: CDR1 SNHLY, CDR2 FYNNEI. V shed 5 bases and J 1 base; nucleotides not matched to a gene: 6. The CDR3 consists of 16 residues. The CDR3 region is CASSSMTSGSYNEQFF. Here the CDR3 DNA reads TGTGCCAGCAGTTCCATGACTAGCGGATCCTACAATGAGCAGTTCTTC.

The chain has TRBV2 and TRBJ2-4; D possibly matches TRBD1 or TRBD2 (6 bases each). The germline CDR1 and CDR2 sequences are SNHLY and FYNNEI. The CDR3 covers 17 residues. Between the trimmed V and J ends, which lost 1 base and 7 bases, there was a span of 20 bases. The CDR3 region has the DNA TGTGCCAGCAGTGAAGAGGAGGGGACTCTTAGGGGGAACATTCAGTACTTC. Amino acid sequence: CASSEEEGTLRGNIQYF.

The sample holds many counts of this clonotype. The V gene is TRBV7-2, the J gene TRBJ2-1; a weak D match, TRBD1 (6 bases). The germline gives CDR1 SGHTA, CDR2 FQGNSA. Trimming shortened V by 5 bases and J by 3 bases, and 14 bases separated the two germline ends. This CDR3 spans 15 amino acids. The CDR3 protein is CASSPDSDSYNEQFF. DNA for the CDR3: TGTGCCAGCAGCCCGGACAGTGACAGCTACAATGAGCAGTTCTTC.

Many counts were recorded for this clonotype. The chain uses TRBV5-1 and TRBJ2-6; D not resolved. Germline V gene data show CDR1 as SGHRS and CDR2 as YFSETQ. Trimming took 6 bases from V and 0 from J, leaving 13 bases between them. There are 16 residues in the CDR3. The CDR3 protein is CASTLTSHSGANVLTF. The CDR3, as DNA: TGCGCCAGCACCCTGACGTCCCACTCTGGGGCCAACGTCCTGACTTTC.

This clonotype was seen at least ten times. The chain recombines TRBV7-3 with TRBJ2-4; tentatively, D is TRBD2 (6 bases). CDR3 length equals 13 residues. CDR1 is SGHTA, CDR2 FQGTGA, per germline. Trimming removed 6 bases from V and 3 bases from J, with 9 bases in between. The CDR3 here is CASRWDFKNIQYF. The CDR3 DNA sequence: TGTGCCAGCAGATGGGACTTCAAAAACATTCAGTACTTC.

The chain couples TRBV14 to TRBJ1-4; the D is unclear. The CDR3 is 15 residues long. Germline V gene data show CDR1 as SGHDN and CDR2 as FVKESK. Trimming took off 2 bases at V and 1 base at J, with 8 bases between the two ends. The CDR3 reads CASSQFGGTNEKLFF. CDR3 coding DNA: TGTGCCAGCAGCCAATTCGGTGGAACTAATGAAAAACTGTTTTTT.

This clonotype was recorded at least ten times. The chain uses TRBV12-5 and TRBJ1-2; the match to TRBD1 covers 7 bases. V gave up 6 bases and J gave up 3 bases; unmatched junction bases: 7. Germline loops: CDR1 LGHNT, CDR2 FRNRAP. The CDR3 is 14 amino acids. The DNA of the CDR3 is TGTGCTAGTGGCCGTATGACAGGGTACTATGGCTACACCTTC. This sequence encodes CASGRMTGYYGYTF.

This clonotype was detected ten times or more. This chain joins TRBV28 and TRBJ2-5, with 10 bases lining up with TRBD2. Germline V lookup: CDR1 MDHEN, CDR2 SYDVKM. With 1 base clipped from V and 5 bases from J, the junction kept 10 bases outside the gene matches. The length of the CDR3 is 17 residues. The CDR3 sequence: CASSLSGVAGGGETQYF. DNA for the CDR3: TGTGCCAGCAGTTTATCGGGGGTAGCGGGAGGCGGGGAGACCCAGTACTTC.

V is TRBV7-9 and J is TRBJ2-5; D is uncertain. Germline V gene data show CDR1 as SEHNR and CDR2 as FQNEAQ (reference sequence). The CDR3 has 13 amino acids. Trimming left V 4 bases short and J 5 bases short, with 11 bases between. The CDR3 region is CASSSDLGETQYF. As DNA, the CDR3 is TGTGCCAGCAGCTCTGACCTGGGGGAGACCCAGTACTTC. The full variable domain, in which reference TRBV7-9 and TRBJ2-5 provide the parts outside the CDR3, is DTGVSQNPRHKITKRGQNVTFRCDPISEHNRLYWYRQTLGQGPEFLTYFQNEAQLEKSRLLSDRFSAERPKGSFSTLEIQRTEQGDSAMYLCASSSDLGETQYFGPGTRLLVL.

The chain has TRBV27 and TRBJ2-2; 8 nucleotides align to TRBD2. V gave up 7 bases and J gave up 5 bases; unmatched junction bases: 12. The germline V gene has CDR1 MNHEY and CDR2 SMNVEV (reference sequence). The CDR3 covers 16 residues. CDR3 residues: CASKLSGTRRTGELFF. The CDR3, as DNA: TGTGCCAGCAAATTGAGTGGGACTAGGAGGACCGGGGAGCTGTTTTTT.

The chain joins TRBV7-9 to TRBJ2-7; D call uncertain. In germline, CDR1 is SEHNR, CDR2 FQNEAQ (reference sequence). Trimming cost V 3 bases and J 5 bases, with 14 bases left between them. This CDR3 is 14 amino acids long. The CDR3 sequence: CASSFGSSRDEQYF. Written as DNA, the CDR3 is TGTGCCAGCAGCTTCGGGTCCTCTAGAGACGAGCAGTACTTC.

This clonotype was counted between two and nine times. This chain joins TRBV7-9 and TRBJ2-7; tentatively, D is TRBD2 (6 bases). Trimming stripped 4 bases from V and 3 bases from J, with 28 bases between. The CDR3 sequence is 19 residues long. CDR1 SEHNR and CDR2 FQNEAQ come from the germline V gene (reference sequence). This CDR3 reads CASSSLGTRLGRGGYEQYF. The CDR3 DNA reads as TGTGCCAGCAGCTCATTAGGGACTCGGTTGGGGCGTGGGGGCTACGAGCAGTACTTC.

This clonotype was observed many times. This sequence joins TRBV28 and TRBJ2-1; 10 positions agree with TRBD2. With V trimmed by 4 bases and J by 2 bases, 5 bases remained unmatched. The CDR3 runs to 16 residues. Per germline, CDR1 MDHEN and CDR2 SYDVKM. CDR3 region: CASSSPSGGPYNEQFF. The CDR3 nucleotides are TGTGCCAGCAGTTCGCCTAGCGGGGGCCCCTACAATGAGCAGTTCTTC.

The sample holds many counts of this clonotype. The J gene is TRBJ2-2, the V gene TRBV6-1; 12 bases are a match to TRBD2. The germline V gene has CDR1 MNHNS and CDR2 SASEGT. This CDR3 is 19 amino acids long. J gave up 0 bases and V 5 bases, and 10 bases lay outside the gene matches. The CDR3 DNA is TGTGCCAGCAGTTGGGTTAAACTAGCGGGAGGTCCGAACACCGGGGAGCTGTTTTTT. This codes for CASSWVKLAGGPNTGELFF.

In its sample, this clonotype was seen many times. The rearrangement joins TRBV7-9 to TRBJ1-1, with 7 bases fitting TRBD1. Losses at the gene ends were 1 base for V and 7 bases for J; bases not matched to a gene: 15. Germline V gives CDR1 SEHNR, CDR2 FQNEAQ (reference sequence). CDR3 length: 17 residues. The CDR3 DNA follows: TGTGCCAGCAGCTTAGATTTGTGGCGGACAGGCGGCCTTGAAGCTTTCTTT. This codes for CASSLDLWRTGGLEAFF.

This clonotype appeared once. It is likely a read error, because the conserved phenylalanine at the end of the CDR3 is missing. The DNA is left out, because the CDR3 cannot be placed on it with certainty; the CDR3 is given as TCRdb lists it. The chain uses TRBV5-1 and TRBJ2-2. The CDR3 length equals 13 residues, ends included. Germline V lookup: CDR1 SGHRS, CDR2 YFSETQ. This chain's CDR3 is CASSSRETGEPFL.

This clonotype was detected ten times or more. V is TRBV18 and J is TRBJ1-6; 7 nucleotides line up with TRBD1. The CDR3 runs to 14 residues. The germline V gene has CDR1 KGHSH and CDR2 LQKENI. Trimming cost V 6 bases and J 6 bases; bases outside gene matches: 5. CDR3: CASSLTGANSPLHF. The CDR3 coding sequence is TGTGCCAGCTCCTTAACAGGGGCTAATTCACCCCTCCACTTT.